Listed below are T cell receptor beta chains from one sample, sequenced in a study of blood T cell repertoires in COVID-19. Method: immunoSEQ multiplex PCR; TCRdb's copy keeps in-frame clones and lacks some. The sample contains around 380,000 clones, roughly 86% of which appear only once. The sample consisted of peripheral blood. The receptors here all came from a human donor with acute or convalescent COVID-19. The donor label of this sample is uncertain. CDR3s include the opening cysteine and the closing phenylalanine or tryptophan. The order of the fields is V gene, clone size, D gene, J gene, CDR3 DNA, CDR3 protein. A D gene is named only where the DNA matches it firmly. Clone size appears in some rows only: once, few, many, or a class for an expanded clone.

>TRBV29-1|-|TRBD2|TRBJ2-1
TGCAGCTCATGGACTAGCGGCTACAATGAGCAGTTCTTC
CSSWTSGYNEQFF
>TRBV29-1|-|-|TRBJ2-1
TGCAGCGCAGCCCCCTACAATGAGCAGTTCTTC
CSAAPYNEQFF
>TRBV6-5|-|TRBD1|TRBJ2-3
TGTGCCAGCAGTCTGGAGACAGGGACAGATACGCAGTATTTT
CASSLETGTDTQYF
>TRBV7-8|-|TRBD1|TRBJ1-6
TGTGCCAGCAGTCGAATAGACCCAGGGGGGTCACCCCTCCACTTT
CASSRIDPGGSPLHF
>TRBV6-5|-|TRBD2|TRBJ2-5
TGTGCCAGCAGTTCTAGCGGGAGGGCCGTGACCCAGTACTTC
CASSSSGRAVTQYF
>TRBV18|few|-|TRBJ1-5
TGTGCCAGCTCACCACCGTCAGCACGTGGGCATCAGCCCCAGCATTTT
CASSPPSARGHQPQHF
>TRBV27|-|TRBD1|TRBJ1-2
TGTGCCAGCAGACCGGGACAGGGGGTCCTGTATGGCTACACCTTC
CASRPGQGVLYGYTF
>TRBV7-2|-|-|TRBJ1-3
TGTGCCAGCAGCGTCACCACCAGGGGCGCGAGGGGAAACACCATATATTTT
CASSVTTRGARGNTIYF
>TRBV7-2|once|-|TRBJ1-2
TGTGCCAGCAGCTCAATCACAGGGAGGGATGGCTACACCTTC
CASSSITGRDGYTF
>TRBV3-1/TRBV3-2|-|-|TRBJ2-1
TGTGCCAGCAGCCAAGATTTGGATAGCGCCTACAATGAGCAGTTCTTC
CASSQDLDSAYNEQFF
>TRBV5-1|-|TRBD1|TRBJ2-3
TGCGCCAGCAGCCCGAGGGGGCTCACAGATACGCAGTATTTT
CASSPRGLTDTQYF
>TRBV18|-|TRBD1|TRBJ1-1
TGTGCCAGCTCTATGGACAGGTACACTGAAGCTTTCTTT
CASSMDRYTEAFF
>TRBV11-2|-|TRBD1|TRBJ1-5
TGTGCCAGCAGCTTGGACAGGGGGTATCAGCCCCAGCATTTT
CASSLDRGYQPQHF
>TRBV6-2/TRBV6-3|once|-|TRBJ1-2
TGTGCCAGCAGTCAGCAGGTTACTAACTATGGCTACACCTTC
CASSQQVTNYGYTF
>TRBV6-1|-|-|TRBJ2-7
TGTGCCAGCAGTGAATCGGGATACGAGCAGTACTTC
CASSESGYEQYF
>TRBV2|-|-|TRBJ2-5
TGTGCCAGCAGTGAGGATCGACGGGGGACCCAGTACTTC
CASSEDRRGTQYF
>TRBV5-5|-|-|TRBJ1-2
TGTGCCAGCAGCTTGTCCGTGCAGGGAACAGGTGGCTACACCTTC
CASSLSVQGTGGYTF
>TRBV12-5|-|-|TRBJ2-1
TGTGCTAGTGGCCCCGACTTTTATGAGCAGTTCTTC
CASGPDFYEQFF
>TRBV29-1|-|-|TRBJ2-3
TGCAGCGCTAGTTATCTGGGGGGAACGGATACGCAGTATTTT
CSASYLGGTDTQYF
>TRBV5-1|-|TRBD1|TRBJ1-2
TGCGCCAGCAGATATGGGACAGGGACCGGCTACACCTTC
CASRYGTGTGYTF
>TRBV6-6|-|TRBD1|TRBJ2-7
TGTGCCAGCAGTTACCCGGGACAGGGGGTTTACGAGCAGTACTTC
CASSYPGQGVYEQYF
>TRBV6-5|-|-|TRBJ2-7
TGTGCCAGCAGTCGCCGCAGGGGTTCCTACGAGCAGTACTTC
CASSRRRGSYEQYF
>TRBV18|-|-|TRBJ1-6
TGTGCCAGCTCACCACAGGAGTCCACGATTTCACCCCTCCACTTT
CASSPQESTISPLHF
>TRBV29-1|-|TRBD2|TRBJ2-1
TGCAGCGCAACTAGCGAGTGGAATGAGCAGTTCTTC
CSATSEWNEQFF
>TRBV4-1|-|-|TRBJ2-7
TGCGCCAGCAGCCCAGCGGCAGGCCGCCTCTACGAGCAGTACTTC
CASSPAAGRLYEQYF
>TRBV30|-|-|TRBJ2-7
TGTGCCTGGAGTCCAGGGTTAGGCTACGAGCAGTACTTC
CAWSPGLGYEQYF
>TRBV6-5|-|TRBD1|TRBJ2-7
TGTGCCAGCAGTCTCGGGACAGGGAGCGACGAGCAGTACTTC
CASSLGTGSDEQYF
>TRBV7-9|-|TRBD1|TRBJ2-1
TGTGCCAGCAGCCGCCAGGGGGTTGAGCAGTTCTTC
CASSRQGVEQFF
>TRBV18|-|-|TRBJ1-5
TGTGCCAGCTCACCGCTCGGAGGAAATCAGCCCCAGCATTTT
CASSPLGGNQPQHF
>TRBV7-2|-|-|TRBJ2-4
TGTGCCAGCAGCTCTTCAGGGATCGTGGCCAAAAACATTCAGTACTTC
CASSSSGIVAKNIQYF
>TRBV30|-|-|TRBJ2-2
TGTGCCTGGAGTGCCATTCGGGTGTGGGGTAGCGGCACCGGGGAGCTGTTTTTT
CAWSAIRVWGSGTGELFF
>TRBV15|-|TRBD1|TRBJ1-2
TGTGCCACCAGCCCAGGGGGATCCTATGGCTACACCTTC
CATSPGGSYGYTF
>TRBV12-3/TRBV12-4|-|-|TRBJ1-2
TGTGCCAGCAGTCTCGGAGTCTATGGCTACACCTTC
CASSLGVYGYTF